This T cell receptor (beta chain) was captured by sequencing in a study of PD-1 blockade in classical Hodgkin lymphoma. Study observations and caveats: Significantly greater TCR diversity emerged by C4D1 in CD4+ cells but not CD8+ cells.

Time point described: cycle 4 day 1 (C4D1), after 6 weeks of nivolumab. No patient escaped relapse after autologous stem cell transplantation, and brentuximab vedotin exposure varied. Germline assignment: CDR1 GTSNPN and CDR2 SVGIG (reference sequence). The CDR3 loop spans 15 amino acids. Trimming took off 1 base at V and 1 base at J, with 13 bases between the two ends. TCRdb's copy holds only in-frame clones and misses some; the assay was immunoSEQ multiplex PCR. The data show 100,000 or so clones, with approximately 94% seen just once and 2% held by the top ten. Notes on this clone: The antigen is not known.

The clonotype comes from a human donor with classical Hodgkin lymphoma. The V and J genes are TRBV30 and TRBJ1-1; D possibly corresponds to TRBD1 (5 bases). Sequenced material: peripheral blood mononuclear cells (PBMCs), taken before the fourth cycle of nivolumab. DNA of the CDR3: TGTGCCTGGAGTGGATGGGGACCCCGGAACACTGAAGCTTTCTTT. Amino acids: CAWSGWGPRNTEAFF.